Sequencing of this TCR beta chain was carried out in a study of cytomegalovirus exposure and HLA in healthy donors. Study-wide results and limits: Later analysis placed DRB1 highest and HLA-C lowest in TCR association rates, which differed by HLA locus. The study flagged about 150 TCR beta chains as cytomegalovirus-associated. An ancestry cluster, one associated with Asian ancestry, reportedly showed fewer N-insertions than the approximately 670-donor mean in a later analysis.

On this clone itself: What it binds is unknown.

PCR employed 60 Vbeta and 13 Jbeta primers. TCRdb's table, derived via immunoSEQ multiplex PCR, lists solely in-frame clones and lacks some. Of around 150,000 clones listed, over 70% are singletons. Germline CDR1 MNHEY, CDR2 SMNVEV (reference sequence). The V and J ends lost 5 bases and 4 bases, in that order; junction bases with no gene match: 10. The CDR3 loop spans 15 amino acids. The sample comprised PBMCs. The clonotype was recovered from a woman aged 40 to 49 in good health and CMV-seronegative. The chain carries TRBV27 and TRBJ1-2; 7 nucleotides align to TRBD1. CDR3 nucleotide sequence: TGTGCCAGCAGTCCTACGGGACAGAATTTCTATGGCTACACCTTC. Translation gives CASSPTGQNFYGYTF.